The 21 T cell receptor beta chains below all came from one sample that was sequenced in a study of blood T cell repertoires in COVID-19. Only in-frame clones appear in the TCRdb table, and some are missing; sequencing was by immunoSEQ multiplex PCR. The table has some 430,000 clones, roughly 91% seen once. Sequencing was done on a sample of PBMCs or T cells enriched from blood (not recorded which). The receptor source for this set is a man between 18 and 29 years old who had recovered from COVID-19.

The genes are TRBV2 and TRBJ1-1; no clear D gene. With 5 bases removed from V and 10 bases from J, the gap between germline ends came to 14 bases. The CDR3 has 12 residues. CDR1 is SNHLY and CDR2 is FYNNEI in the germline V gene. The CDR3 DNA follows: TGTGCCAGCAGTAACGAGGGCACAGTAGCTTTCTTT. Residues: CASSNEGTVAFF.

V usage is TRBV2 and J usage is TRBJ1-5; D gene ambiguous. V gave up 6 bases and J gave up 3 bases, with 9 bases separating them. CDR3 length: 13 amino acids. CDR1 SNHLY and CDR2 FYNNEI come from the germline V gene. Here the CDR3 reads CASSYSNNQPQHF. The DNA of the CDR3 is TGTGCCAGCAGCTACAGCAACAATCAGCCCCAGCATTTT.

The J gene is TRBJ1-2, the V gene TRBV3-1 (or the pseudogene TRBV3-2); D is perhaps TRBD1 (5 bases). Per germline, CDR1 LGHDT and CDR2 YNNKEL (reference sequence). The CDR3 loop spans 16 amino acids. V lost 1 base, J lost 4 bases, and 16 bases lay in between. The CDR3 protein is CASSQGPQGKVYGYTF. CDR3 nucleotide sequence: TGTGCCAGCAGCCAAGGACCCCAGGGCAAAGTCTATGGCTACACCTTC.

V is TRBV19 and J is TRBJ1-5; 9 bases align to TRBD1. The CDR3 spans 15 residues. J gave up 4 bases and V 4 bases, and 5 bases lay outside the gene matches. CDR1 is LNHDA, CDR2 SQIVND, per germline (reference sequence). The CDR3, as DNA: TGTGCCAGTAGTAAAATCGGGACAGGGAATCAGCCCCAGCATTTT. Encoded protein: CASSKIGTGNQPQHF.

The chain couples TRBV18 to TRBJ1-1; weak D call: TRBD1 (6 bases). The V end lost 0 bases, the J end lost 0 bases, and 11 bases lay between the germline ends. Germline assignment: CDR1 KGHSH and CDR2 LQKENI. The CDR3 spans 16 residues. The DNA of the CDR3 is TGTGCCAGCTCACCACCGTTCAGGGGCATGAACACTGAAGCTTTCTTT. Protein: CASSPPFRGMNTEAFF.

For the CDR3, the DNA is TGTGCCAGCAACAGACTAGCGGGGAACACCGGGGAGCTGTTTTTT. Amino acids: CASNRLAGNTGELFF. This chain connects TRBV2 to TRBJ2-2, with TRBD2 matching 10 bases. Trimming took 7 bases from V and 1 from J; bases not matched to a gene: 3. CDR3 size: 15 residues. CDR1 is SNHLY and CDR2 is FYNNEI in the germline V gene.

This chain uses TRBV18 with TRBJ1-1; TRBD1 aligns across 7 bases. The J segment lost 12 bases and the V segment lost 0 bases, leaving 10 bases of the junction unmatched. CDR1 and CDR2 (germline): KGHSH, LQKENI. CDR3 length equals 14 residues. CDR3 protein: CASSPPFRTGGTFF. The CDR3 DNA reads as TGTGCCAGCTCACCACCTTTCAGGACAGGAGGAACTTTCTTT.

The V call is TRBV3-1 (or the pseudogene TRBV3-2), the J call TRBJ1-1; perhaps TRBD1 as D (5 bases). The CDR3 covers 15 residues. The germline V gene has CDR1 LGHDT and CDR2 YNNKEL (reference sequence). V was clipped by 3 bases and J by 1 base, with 12 bases between them. As DNA, the CDR3 is TGTGCCAGCAGCCAGGAGGGACGGGGGAACACTGAAGCTTTCTTT. It translates to CASSQEGRGNTEAFF.

The chain couples TRBV28 to TRBJ1-6, with 8 bases aligning to TRBD1. The CDR3 is 15 amino acids. Germline V gives CDR1 MDHEN, CDR2 SYDVKM. J lost 7 bases, V lost 4 bases, and 6 bases had no gene match. CDR3 in DNA: TGTGCCAGCAGTTACCGGGACAGGCCCAATTCACCCCTCCACTTT. It encodes CASSYRDRPNSPLHF.

The count of this clone is one. The chain has TRBV6-5 and TRBJ2-7; 9 bases line up with TRBD1. The ends lost 6 bases at V and 7 bases at J; junction bases unmatched: 10. The CDR3 is 14 residues long. From germline, CDR1 is MNHEY and CDR2 SVGAGI. The CDR3 loop is CASRRDREAREQYF. In DNA form, the CDR3 reads TGTGCCAGCAGGAGGGACAGGGAAGCCCGAGAGCAGTACTTC.

In this sample, this clone turned up once. The CDR3 coding sequence is TGTGCCAGCAGCTTAGACAGGGATCAGCCCCAGCATTTT. Its protein product is CASSLDRDQPQHF. The chain couples TRBV5-4 to TRBJ1-5, with TRBD1 matching 7 bases. Trimming removed 2 bases from V and 5 bases from J; junction bases left unmatched: 1. This CDR3 spans 13 amino acids. The V gene's germline CDR1 is SGHNT and CDR2 YYREEE (reference sequence).

This clone was recorded only once. The V and J genes are TRBV28 and TRBJ1-2, with D possibly matching TRBD1 (6 bases). V was trimmed by 5 bases and J by 8 bases, leaving 15 bases between them. The CDR3 covers 13 residues. Germline CDR1 reads MDHEN; CDR2 reads SYDVKM. The CDR3 spells CASSPGTLRGYTF. CDR3 DNA sequence: TGTGCCAGCAGTCCTGGGACACTGCGGGGCTACACCTTC.

This clone was picked up one time. The V gene is TRBV2, the J gene TRBJ1-3; 8 bases fit TRBD1. J gave up 5 bases and V 6 bases, and 9 bases lay outside the gene matches. Germline V gives CDR1 SNHLY, CDR2 FYNNEI. CDR3 length: 15 residues. The CDR3 DNA sequence: TGTGCCAGCAGGGGACTCCGACAGGGGCGAAACACCATATATTTT. This codes for CASRGLRQGRNTIYF. The complete variable domain, with remaining parts taken from reference TRBV2 and TRBJ1-3, reads EPEVTQTPSHQVTQMGQEVILRCVPISNHLYFYWYRQILGQKVEFLVSFYNNEISEKSEIFDDQFSVERPDGSNFTLKIRSTKLEDSAMYFCASRGLRQGRNTIYFGEGSWLTVV.

This rearrangement joins TRBV29-1 to TRBJ2-7; tentative D call: TRBD2 (6 bases). This CDR3 has 12 residues. Trimming cost V 6 bases and J 0 bases, with 9 bases left between them. Germline CDR1 reads SQVTM; CDR2 reads ANQGSEA. CDR3 sequence reads: CSVRGNSYEQYF. The CDR3 DNA is TGCAGCGTCCGGGGGAACTCCTACGAGCAGTACTTC.

The V gene is TRBV29-1, the J gene TRBJ2-1; no definite D call. In germline, CDR1 is SQVTM, CDR2 ANQGSEA. V shed 4 bases and J shed 10 bases, with 11 bases lying between them. This CDR3 is built from 11 residues. The CDR3 reads CSVVPGEEQFF. The CDR3 DNA reads as TGCAGCGTTGTACCTGGTGAGGAGCAGTTCTTC.

The chain carries TRBV3-1 (or the pseudogene TRBV3-2) and TRBJ2-5, with unresolved D. The ends were cut back, 0 bases at V and 7 bases at J, with 6 bases in the middle. CDR3 size: 12 residues. Germline values: CDR1 LGHDT, CDR2 YNNKEL (reference sequence). The CDR3 DNA follows: TGTGCCAGCAGCCAAGATCAGGCGACCCAGTACTTC. This encodes CASSQDQATQYF.

This chain connects TRBV9 to TRBJ1-1; maybe TRBD1 (5 bases). Trimming took off 2 bases at V and 3 bases at J, with 8 bases between the two ends. This CDR3 is 13 amino acids long. The germline CDR1 and CDR2 sequences are SGDLS and YYNGEE. This CDR3 reads CASSVGLYTEAFF. The DNA for the CDR3 is TGTGCCAGCAGCGTGGGACTCTACACTGAAGCTTTCTTT.

This clone was seen at least ten times. V is TRBV29-1 and J is TRBJ2-1, with D unresolved. CDR1 SQVTM and CDR2 ANQGSEA come from the germline V gene. With 5 bases removed from V and 4 bases from J, the gap between germline ends came to 6 bases. This CDR3 contains 11 residues. The CDR3 DNA follows: TGCAGCGTTTCACAGTACAATGAGCAGTTCTTC. Encoded protein: CSVSQYNEQFF.

On this clone itself: The identical CDR3 is also encoded by other nucleotide sequences in the sample. The chain has TRBV5-6 and TRBJ1-2; D is ambiguous. The V end was cut by 2 bases, the J end by 5 bases, with 7 bases between. The CDR3 is 12 residues long. Germline V gene lookup returns CDR1 SGHDT and CDR2 YYEEEE. The CDR3 sequence: CASSLRGYGYTF. The CDR3 DNA reads as TGTGCCAGCAGCTTACGGGGTTATGGCTACACCTTC. The full variable domain, completed using reference TRBV5-6 and TRBJ1-2, is DAGVTQSPTHLIKTRGQQVTLRCSPKSGHDTVSWYQQALGQGPQFIFQYYEEEERQRGNFPDRFSGHQFPNYSSELNVNALLLGDSALYLCASSLRGYGYTFGSGTRLTVV.

The V gene is TRBV7-9, the J gene TRBJ2-7, with 8 nucleotides matching TRBD2. Germline assignment: CDR1 SEHNR and CDR2 FQNEAQ (reference sequence). CDR3 length equals 13 residues. Trimming removed 4 bases from V and 4 bases from J; junction bases left unmatched: 3. The DNA for the CDR3 is TGTGCCAGCAGCTACTCGGGGGGGTACGAGCAGTACTTC. Translated: CASSYSGGYEQYF.

The chain employs TRBV13 and TRBJ2-3, with D possibly being TRBD1 (6 bases). V was clipped by 1 base and J by 5 bases, with 7 bases between them. CDR1 and CDR2 from the germline V gene are PRHDT and FYEKMQ (reference sequence). The CDR3 is 13 amino acids. CDR3 nucleotide sequence: TGTGCCAGCAGCTTAGTAGGGGGAGATACGCAGTATTTT. It specifies CASSLVGGDTQYF.